A single sample is the source of the 22 T cell receptor beta chains below, sequenced in a study of Graves' ophthalmopathy and Graves' hyperthyroidism. Amplification of the TCR beta CDR3 regions used RNA transcripts (as template). An opening RT-PCR round employed HTBI primers and preceded a second-round multiplex PCR. TCRdb re-derived calls from the multiplex PCR reads in MiXCR, one entry per CDR3 protein. The data show about 160,000 distinct CDR3 sequences, less than 45% seen once. Source material: peripheral blood. The receptors shown here come from a middle-aged woman with Graves' ophthalmopathy.

The rearrangement joins TRBV6-1 to TRBJ2-5; D unclear. V was cut by 8 bases and J by 4 bases, with 14 bases left in between. The germline CDR1 and CDR2 sequences are MNHNS and SASEGT. This CDR3 is built from 13 residues. The CDR3 sequence: CASATTRSETQYF. The CDR3 DNA follows: TGTGCCAGCGCTACCACACGGTCAGAGACCCAGTACTTC.

This sequence joins TRBV11-2 and TRBJ2-7; D might be TRBD2 (5 bases). This CDR3 region has 14 residues. V lost 5 bases and J lost 0, with 11 bases in between. The germline gives CDR1 SGHAT, CDR2 FQNNGV. CDR3 loop: CASSLGLFSYEQYF. Written as DNA, the CDR3 is TGTGCCAGCAGCCTCGGACTTTTCTCCTACGAGCAGTACTTC.

J is TRBJ1-2 and V is TRBV12-3 or TRBV12-4; TRBD1 matches at 9 bases. V shed 8 bases, J shed 7 bases, and the junction held 8 bases outside the gene matches. The CDR3 spans 13 residues. DNA of the CDR3: TGTGCCAGCTCCCAGGGGGACAGGGTTGGCTACACCTTC. This translates into CASSQGDRVGYTF.

This clonotype was seen ten or more times. This chain joins TRBV7-9 and TRBJ2-7; D remains ambiguous. Trimming removed 3 bases from V and 3 bases from J, with 6 bases in between. Germline V gene data show CDR1 as SEHNR and CDR2 as FQNEAQ (reference sequence). The CDR3 consists of 12 residues. This chain's CDR3 is CASSFVDYEQYF. In nucleotides, the CDR3 is TGTGCCAGCAGCTTCGTGGACTACGAGCAGTACTTC. The variable domain in full, completed from reference TRBV7-9 and TRBJ2-7, reads DTGVSQNPRHKITKRGQNVTFRCDPISEHNRLYWYRQTLGQGPEFLTYFQNEAQLEKSRLLSDRFSAERPKGSFSTLEIQRTEQGDSAMYLCASSFVDYEQYFGPGTRLTVT.

V gene TRBV20-1 combines with J gene TRBJ1-1; tentatively, D is TRBD1 (5 bases). The length of the CDR3 is 13 residues. The germline V gene encodes CDR1 DFQATT and CDR2 SNEGSKA (reference sequence). With 4 bases removed from V and 3 bases from J, the gap between germline ends came to 12 bases. CDR3 residues: CSATNPGYTEAFF. In DNA, the CDR3 is TGCAGTGCTACCAACCCAGGGTACACTGAAGCTTTCTTT.

The J gene is TRBJ2-5, the V gene TRBV4-2; the match to TRBD2 covers 11 bases. CDR3 length: 16 amino acids. Germline CDR1 and CDR2: LGHNA and YNFKEQ. Germline trimming cut 1 base from V and 5 bases from J; bases unmatched to any gene: 6. CDR3 amino acids: CASSQGLAGGFETQYF. Here the CDR3 DNA reads TGTGCCAGCAGCCAAGGGCTAGCGGGGGGTTTTGAGACCCAGTACTTC.

In this sample, this clonotype turned up once. The rearrangement links TRBV6-2 or TRBV6-3 to TRBJ1-2; 11 nucleotides match TRBD1. The CDR3 covers 16 residues. V lost 0 bases, J lost 8 bases, and 8 bases stayed unmatched. The germline V gene encodes CDR1 MNHEY and CDR2 SVGEGT. In DNA, the CDR3 is TGTGCCAGCAGTTACTCCGGGACAGGGGGGGTCTCGGGCTACACCTTC. This translates into CASSYSGTGGVSGYTF.

This clonotype was counted at least ten times. This sequence joins TRBV7-2 and TRBJ1-5; D gene unclear. V dropped 4 bases and J dropped 0 bases, with 10 bases sitting between them. Germline V lookup: CDR1 SGHTA, CDR2 FQGNSA. The CDR3 sequence is 15 residues long. DNA for the CDR3: TGTGCCAGCAGCTACAACAGAGCTAGCAATCAGCCCCAGCATTTT. This translates into CASSYNRASNQPQHF.

The rearrangement links TRBV30 to TRBJ1-2, with D hard to call. CDR3 length: 11 residues. The V end lost 1 base, the J end lost 4 bases, and 4 bases lay between the germline ends. Germline V gives CDR1 GTSNPN, CDR2 SVGIG (reference sequence). The CDR3 protein is CAWSAFYGYTF. The CDR3 region has the DNA TGTGCCTGGAGTGCCTTCTATGGCTACACCTTC.

V and J are TRBV6-1 and TRBJ1-2; D remains ambiguous. Germline CDR1 and CDR2: MNHNS and SASEGT. This CDR3 is built from 14 residues. The germline V and J ends were trimmed by 6 bases and 3 bases, with 14 bases remaining between them. The CDR3 DNA reads TGTGCCAGCAGAAAGACCGGGATGGACTATGGCTACACCTTC. Translation: CASRKTGMDYGYTF.

Concerning this clonotype: One end of the junction is discordant with germline, which a read error may explain. The chain joins TRBV6-1 to TRBJ1-2; possible D gene TRBD1, 5 bases. CDR3 length: 12 amino acids. Germline CDR1 reads MNHNS; CDR2 reads SASEGT. CDR3 protein: CAGRQSNYGYTF. The CDR3 nucleotides are TGTGCCGGCAGACAGTCAAACTATGGCTACACCTTC.

The genes are TRBV27 and TRBJ1-1, with D possibly matching TRBD1 (5 bases). This CDR3 contains 16 residues. Germline assignment: CDR1 MNHEY and CDR2 SMNVEV (reference sequence). V was shortened by 5 bases and J by 1 base, with 17 bases between the two germline ends. CDR3 DNA sequence: TGTGCCAGCAGTCACCTCCCGGGACCGACGAACACTGAAGCTTTCTTT. It specifies CASSHLPGPTNTEAFF.

The rearrangement uses TRBV12-3 or TRBV12-4 and TRBJ2-7; unclear D gene. V lost 4 bases to trimming and J lost 0 bases, with 13 bases between them. The CDR3 loop spans 15 amino acids. Here the CDR3 reads CASSSPTMSSYEQYF. CDR3 in DNA: TGTGCCAGCAGTTCACCGACAATGAGCTCCTACGAGCAGTACTTC.

This clonotype was counted ten times or more. This chain links TRBV28 with TRBJ1-2; 7 bases are a match to TRBD1. From germline, CDR1 is MDHEN and CDR2 SYDVKM. The CDR3 is made up of 15 amino acids. V shed 6 bases, J shed 5 bases, and the junction held 12 bases outside the gene matches. The CDR3 region has the DNA TGTGCCAGCAGCACCGAGACCAGGGGGAGGTATGGCTACACCTTC. It codes for CASSTETRGRYGYTF.

This clonotype came up many times. The V and J genes are TRBV12-3 or TRBV12-4 and TRBJ2-5, with D perhaps TRBD1 or TRBD2 (6 bases each). CDR3 length: 14 amino acids. Deletions cut 3 bases from V and 2 bases from J, with 10 bases between. CDR3 sequence: CASSFGGLQETQYF. The DNA for the CDR3 is TGTGCCAGCAGTTTTGGGGGGCTACAAGAGACCCAGTACTTC.

J is TRBJ2-5 and V is TRBV10-3; either TRBD1 or TRBD2 may supply D (6 bases each). Germline lookup yields CDR1 ENHRY and CDR2 SYGVKD. The CDR3 length is 12 residues. With 11 bases removed from V and 5 bases from J, the gap between germline ends came to 15 bases. CDR3 in DNA: TGTGCCGTCGGGGGCCGGGCGGAGACCCAGTACTTC. Translation gives CAVGGRAETQYF.

The chain is built from TRBV29-1 and TRBJ2-2, with 9 bases fitting TRBD2. This CDR3 contains 14 residues. CDR1 is SQVTM, CDR2 ANQGSEA, per germline. Losses at the gene ends were 3 bases for V and 7 bases for J; bases not matched to a gene: 6. CDR3 residues: CSVEGLAGHGELFF. The DNA of the CDR3 is TGCAGCGTTGAGGGACTAGCTGGGCACGGGGAGCTGTTTTTT.

The chain is built from TRBV12-5 and TRBJ2-7; the match to TRBD2 covers 9 bases. The germline CDR1 and CDR2 sequences are LGHNT and FRNRAP. The CDR3 is 14 amino acids. V lost 3 bases, J lost 6 bases, and 6 bases stayed unmatched. The chain's CDR3 is CASGLGLAGSEQYF. The DNA of the CDR3 is TGTGCTAGTGGTTTAGGGCTAGCGGGAAGCGAGCAGTACTTC.

This clonotype occurred many times. The V and J genes are TRBV12-3 or TRBV12-4 and TRBJ1-2; 9 bases are a match to TRBD1. The V and J ends lost 5 bases and 4 bases, in that order; junction bases with no gene match: 11. CDR3 size: 16 residues. The chain's CDR3 is CASSPRTGDGGYGYTF. CDR3 DNA: TGTGCCAGCAGTCCGAGGACAGGGGATGGGGGCTATGGCTACACCTTC.

This clonotype was recorded many times. The DNA of the CDR3 is TGTGCCAGCAGGGATGACATGATGAACACTGAAGCTTTCTTT. Translation gives CASRDDMMNTEAFF. The chain links TRBV5-4 to TRBJ1-1; no firm D call. The V end was cut by 5 bases, the J end by 0 bases, with 11 bases between. In germline, CDR1 is SGHNT, CDR2 YYREEE (reference sequence). This CDR3 region has 14 residues. Drawing the rest from reference TRBV5-4 and TRBJ1-1, the complete variable domain is ETGVTQSPTHLIKTRGQQVTLRCSSQSGHNTVSWYQQALGQGPQFIFQYYREEENGRGNFPPRFSGLQFPNYSSELNVNALELDDSALYLCASRDDMMNTEAFFGQGTRLTVV.

The V call is TRBV6-1, the J call TRBJ1-2, with 9 bases that match TRBD1. The ends lost 8 bases at V and 7 bases at J; junction bases unmatched: 5. This CDR3 region has 12 residues. The germline CDR1 and CDR2 sequences are MNHNS and SASEGT. Here the CDR3 reads CASLRQGGGYTF. CDR3 sequence (DNA): TGTGCCAGCCTTCGACAGGGGGGTGGCTACACCTTC.

This clonotype appeared once. The chain has TRBV4-1 and TRBJ2-5, with a possible D match to TRBD2 (5 bases). CDR1 is MGHRA and CDR2 is YSYEKL in the germline V gene. The CDR3 sequence is 19 residues long. Trimming took off 0 bases at V and 1 base at J, with 21 bases between the two ends. CDR3: CASSQERTVLAFRQETQYF. In nucleotides, the CDR3 is TGCGCCAGCAGCCAAGAGAGGACTGTTCTTGCGTTCCGCCAAGAGACCCAGTACTTC.